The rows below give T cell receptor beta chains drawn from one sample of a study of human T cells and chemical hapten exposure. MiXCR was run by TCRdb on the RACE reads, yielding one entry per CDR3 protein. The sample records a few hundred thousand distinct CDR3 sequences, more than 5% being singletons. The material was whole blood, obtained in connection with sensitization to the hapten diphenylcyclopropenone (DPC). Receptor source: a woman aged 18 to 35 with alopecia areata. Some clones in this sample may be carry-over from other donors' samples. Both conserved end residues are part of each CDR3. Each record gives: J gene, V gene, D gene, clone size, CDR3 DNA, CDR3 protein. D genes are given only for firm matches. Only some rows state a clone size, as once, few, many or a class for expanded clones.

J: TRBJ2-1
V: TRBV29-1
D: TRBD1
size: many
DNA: TGCAGCGCAAGGACAGGGGTGGGCAATGAGCAGTTCTTC
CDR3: CSARTGVGNEQFF

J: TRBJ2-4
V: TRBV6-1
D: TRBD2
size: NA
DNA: TGTGCCAGCAGCCTTCATCTAGCGGGGGCAAAAAACATTCAGTACTTC
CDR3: CASSLHLAGAKNIQYF

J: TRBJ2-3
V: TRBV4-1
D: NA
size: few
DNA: TGCGCCAGCAGCCAAAGATTAGACCTTATCACAGATACGCAGTATTTT
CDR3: CASSQRLDLITDTQYF

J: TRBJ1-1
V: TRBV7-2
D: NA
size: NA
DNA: TGTGCCAGCAGCCAGGACAGCCAATTGAAACTGAGGGACACTGAAGCTTTCTTT
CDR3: CASSQDSQLKLRDTEAFF

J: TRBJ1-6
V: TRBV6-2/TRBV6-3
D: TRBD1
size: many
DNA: TGTGCCAGCAGTCTAACCTCCGGGACAGGGGATTATTCACCCCTCCACTTT
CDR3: CASSLTSGTGDYSPLHF

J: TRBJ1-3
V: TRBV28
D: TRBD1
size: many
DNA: TGTGCCAGCAGCACTCCGACAGGGGCTGGAAACACCATATATTTT
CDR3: CASSTPTGAGNTIYF

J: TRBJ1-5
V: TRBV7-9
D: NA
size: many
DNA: TGTGCCAGCAGCTTAGTGGGGCAGAATCAGCCCCAGCATTTT
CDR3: CASSLVGQNQPQHF

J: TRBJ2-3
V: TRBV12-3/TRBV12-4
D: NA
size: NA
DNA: TGTGCCAGCAGTCACGGCCGGAGGCGGCTCGTTATACCAGATACGCAGTATTTT
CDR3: CASSHGRRRLVIPDTQYF

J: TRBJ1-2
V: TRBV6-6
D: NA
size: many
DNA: TGTGCCAGCAGTTACTCGACTGAATATGGCTACACCTTC
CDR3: CASSYSTEYGYTF

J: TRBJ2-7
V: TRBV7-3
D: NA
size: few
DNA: TGTGCCAGCAGCACACAGCCGGGATACGAGCAGTACTTC
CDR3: CASSTQPGYEQYF

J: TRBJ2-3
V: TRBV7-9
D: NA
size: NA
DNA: TGTGCCAGCAGCTTAGGACAGGAGGGGCCAACAGATACGCAGTATTTT
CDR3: CASSLGQEGPTDTQYF